The rows below give T cell receptor beta chains drawn from one sample of a study of cytomegalovirus exposure and HLA in healthy donors. Clones were sequenced by immunoSEQ multiplex PCR, and TCRdb holds only the in-frame ones, with some missing. This table holds roughly 130,000 clones, roughly 80% found once. Sequences were obtained from PBMCs. The receptors shown here come from a young man in good health and CMV-seronegative. CDR3s leave out the opening cysteine and the closing phenylalanine or tryptophan. The order of the fields is V gene, CDR3 protein.

TRBV19	ASSMSSGRSYEQY
TRBV5-5	ASSLEFGGVNTEAF
TRBV4-2	ASSPASGRSDTQY
TRBV2	ASSTGTGVYNEQF
TRBV18	ASSLRDRAYNEQF
TRBV28	ASSSRLAGRETQY
TRBV27	ASSLSAGLTGTQY
TRBV19	ASRSWGGSYNEQF
TRBV29-1	SVEGLYGYT
TRBV7-8	ASSLGDRVNTEAF
TRBV12-5	ASGQGALGYT
TRBV7-7	ASSLGEASNEQF
TRBV5-1	ASSLTGSPYEQY
TRBV7-9	ASSLAEGWIAF
TRBV7-9	ASSRDRLTTNEKLF
TRBV6-1	ASSWGQGVNQPQH
TRBV29-1	SVEDNGGTTEKLF
TRBV19	ASRGGGPNQPQH
TRBV30	AWSEGYRRTNYGYP
TRBV5-8	ASSSGQSYQPQH
TRBV28	ASSSYQPQH
TRBV11-2	ASSLSLLSGQETQY
TRBV5-6	ASSLAGAQETQY
TRBV7-3	ASRKSGGTGELF
TRBV7-2	ASSLTLGGRVHEQY
TRBV7-3	ASSSPGGAEGYT
TRBV5-1	ASNSGTDQETQY
TRBV19	ASSIVRGTQPQH
TRBV7-8	ASSLNRDRGGEQY